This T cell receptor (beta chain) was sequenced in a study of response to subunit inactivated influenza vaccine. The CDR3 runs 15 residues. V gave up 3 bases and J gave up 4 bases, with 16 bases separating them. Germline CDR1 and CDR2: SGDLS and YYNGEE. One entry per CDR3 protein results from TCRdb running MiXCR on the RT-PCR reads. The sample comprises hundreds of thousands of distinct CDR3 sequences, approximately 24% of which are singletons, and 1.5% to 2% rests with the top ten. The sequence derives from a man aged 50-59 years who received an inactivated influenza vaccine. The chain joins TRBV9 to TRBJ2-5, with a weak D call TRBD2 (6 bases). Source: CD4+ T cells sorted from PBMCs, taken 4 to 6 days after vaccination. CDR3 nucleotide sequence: TGTGCCAGCAGCGAGGGACTGATACTAGGAGAGACCCAGTACTTC. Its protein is CASSEGLILGETQYF.